A single sample gave rise to the 29 T cell receptor beta chains below, sequenced in a study of cytomegalovirus exposure and HLA in healthy donors. The protocol was immunoSEQ multiplex PCR, while the TCRdb copy is restricted to in-frame clones and leaves out a portion. The data contain 250,000 to 400,000 clones, roughly 86% of them seen just once; the ten biggest clones take up around 0.96%. The sample comprised PBMCs. The receptor source for this set is a man aged 25 to 45 in good health and CMV-seronegative.

The gene calls are TRBV9 and TRBJ2-3; tentatively, D is TRBD2 (5 bases). The CDR3 contains 14 residues. CDR1 and CDR2 (germline): SGDLS, YYNGEE. V was cut by 7 bases and J by 1 base, with 13 bases left in between. The DNA for the CDR3 is TGTGCCAGCGCGGAGGTCGGGGGCACAGATACGCAGTATTTT. It encodes CASAEVGGTDTQYF. The entire variable domain, with the rest obtained from reference TRBV9 and TRBJ2-3, is as follows: DSGVTQTPKHLITATGQRVTLRCSPRSGDLSVYWYQQSLDQGLQFLIQYYNGEERAKGNILERFSAQQFPDLHSELNLSSLELGDSALYFCASAEVGGTDTQYFGPGTRLTVL.

The rearrangement joins TRBV19 to TRBJ1-5, with TRBD1 as a possible D gene (6 bases). Germline CDR1 LNHDA, CDR2 SQIVND (reference sequence). This CDR3 is 18 amino acids long. Deletions cut 1 base from V and 1 base from J, with 17 bases between. CDR3 loop: CASSIGLETGLSNQPQHF. DNA for the CDR3: TGTGCCAGTAGTATAGGTCTCGAGACAGGATTGAGCAATCAGCCCCAGCATTTT. The whole variable domain, remainder taken from reference TRBV19 and TRBJ1-5, is DGGITQSPKYLFRKEGQNVTLSCEQNLNHDAMYWYRQDPGQGLRLIYYSQIVNDFQKGDIAEGYSVSREKKESFPLTVTSAQKNPTAFYLCASSIGLETGLSNQPQHFGDGTRLSIL.

The chain joins TRBV7-9 to TRBJ2-7; 9 positions agree with TRBD2. The CDR3 loop spans 16 amino acids. Germline lookup yields CDR1 SEHNR and CDR2 FQNEAQ (reference sequence). The V gene end was trimmed by 5 bases and the J gene end by 1 base; junction bases not matched to a gene: 9. The CDR3 nucleotides read TGTGCCAGCAGCCCCACCAGGCGGGGGGGATCCTACGAGCAGTACTTC. Translation: CASSPTRRGGSYEQYF. The full variable domain, with the rest looked up from reference TRBV7-9 and TRBJ2-7, is DTGVSQNPRHKITKRGQNVTFRCDPISEHNRLYWYRQTLGQGPEFLTYFQNEAQLEKSRLLSDRFSAERPKGSFSTLEIQRTEQGDSAMYLCASSPTRRGGSYEQYFGPGTRLTVT.

The chain couples TRBV5-1 to TRBJ2-3; 8 bases agree with TRBD1. The germline CDR1 and CDR2 sequences are SGHRS and YFSETQ. The CDR3 consists of 16 residues. V shed 4 bases and J 5 bases; nucleotides not matched to a gene: 12. CDR3 in amino acids: CASSKFDRGAGDTQYF. CDR3 sequence (DNA): TGCGCCAGCAGCAAATTTGACAGGGGCGCCGGAGATACGCAGTATTTT.

The rearrangement uses TRBV4-3 and TRBJ2-3; D unclear. From germline, CDR1 is LGHNA and CDR2 YSLEER. CDR3 size: 13 residues. Trimming pared 5 bases from V and 4 bases from J, leaving 10 bases between. The CDR3 loop is CASSSQSPDTQYF. Written as DNA, the CDR3 is TGCGCCAGCAGCTCACAGAGCCCAGATACGCAGTATTTT.

The chain combines TRBV6-6 with TRBJ1-2, with 9 bases aligning to TRBD1. The germline V gene encodes CDR1 MNHNY and CDR2 SVGAGI (reference sequence). V lost 6 bases, J lost 2 bases, and 1 base stayed unmatched. The length of the CDR3 is 13 residues. CDR3 nucleotides: TGTGCCAGCAGCGACAGGGGGAACTATGGCTACACCTTC. Translating it yields CASSDRGNYGYTF.

This clone was observed a few times. The chain uses TRBV5-1 and TRBJ1-6; TRBD1 agrees at 10 bases. The germline CDR1 and CDR2 sequences are SGHRS and YFSETQ. The length of the CDR3 is 16 residues. V trimming: 0 bases; J trimming: 9 bases; junction bases outside the gene matches: 6. The CDR3 spells CASSLAWGTGASPLHF. The CDR3 DNA is TGCGCCAGCAGCTTGGCCTGGGGGACAGGGGCTTCACCCCTCCACTTT.

The chain carries TRBV10-3 and TRBJ2-7; 7 bases map to TRBD1. The germline V gene encodes CDR1 ENHRY and CDR2 SYGVKD. There are 13 residues in the CDR3. J gave up 3 bases and V 4 bases, and 3 bases lay outside the gene matches. In DNA, the CDR3 is TGTGCCATCAGTGTGGGGACAGACTACGAGCAGTACTTC. Translating gives CAISVGTDYEQYF.

CDR3 residues: CASSLGGRTHQPQHF. CDR3 coding DNA: TGTGCCAGCAGCTTAGGGGGGCGCACCCATCAGCCCCAGCATTTT. The genes are TRBV7-2 and TRBJ1-5; tentative D call: TRBD1 (6 bases). Germline V lookup: CDR1 SGHTA, CDR2 FQGNSA. The CDR3 runs to 15 residues. V was trimmed by 1 base and J by 5 bases, leaving 12 bases between them.

This clone was found once. The chain carries TRBV27 and TRBJ2-7; 8 nucleotides align to TRBD1. Germline V CDR1 and CDR2: MNHEY, SMNVEV (reference sequence). V was pared by 5 bases and J by 5 bases, with 14 bases of the junction left unmatched. This CDR3 contains 16 residues. The CDR3 loop is CASSESGDRPDHEQYF. The CDR3 nucleotides read TGTGCCAGCAGTGAATCGGGGGACAGGCCCGATCACGAGCAGTACTTC.

The chain uses TRBV30 and TRBJ1-5; D call uncertain. V shed 0 bases and J shed 4 bases, with 13 bases lying between them. The CDR3 contains 15 residues. Germline CDR1 reads GTSNPN; CDR2 reads SVGIG (reference sequence). CDR3 in amino acids: CAWSVRGRDNQPQHF. For the CDR3, the DNA is TGTGCCTGGAGTGTACGTGGGCGAGATAATCAGCCCCAGCATTTT.

V is TRBV6-5 and J is TRBJ2-7; D possibly corresponds to TRBD2 (7 bases). Germline lookup yields CDR1 MNHEY and CDR2 SVGAGI. The CDR3 totals 14 residues. V was trimmed by 4 bases and J by 2 bases, leaving 12 bases between them. The CDR3 sequence is CASSSYGGPYEQYF. The CDR3 bases are TGTGCCAGCAGTTCGTACGGGGGGCCCTACGAGCAGTACTTC.

This clone is a singleton in its sample. J is TRBJ2-7 and V is TRBV5-4; the match to TRBD2 covers 7 bases. The ends lost 5 bases at V and 0 bases at J; junction bases unmatched: 8. From germline, CDR1 is SGHNT and CDR2 YYREEE (reference sequence). This CDR3 has 15 amino acids. The DNA for the CDR3 is TGTGCCAGCAGACCCTCTGGCGGGGGCTCCTACGAGCAGTACTTC. Its protein is CASRPSGGGSYEQYF.

This clone was observed a few times. The chain couples TRBV5-1 to TRBJ2-1, with unresolved D. Per germline, CDR1 SGHRS and CDR2 YFSETQ. Trimming stripped 0 bases from V and 12 bases from J, with 16 bases between. This CDR3 is 14 amino acids long. Here the CDR3 reads CASSLDSPRFGQFF. CDR3 DNA: TGCGCCAGCAGCTTGGACAGCCCCCGGTTTGGGCAGTTCTTC.

This clone was seen many times. The chain carries TRBV6-4 and TRBJ2-7; TRBD1 aligns across 11 bases. Germline CDR1 reads MRHNA; CDR2 reads SNTAGT. V gave up 2 bases and J gave up 2 bases; unmatched junction bases: 2. The CDR3 is made up of 15 amino acids. CDR3 DNA: TGTGCCAGCAGTGACGGGACAGGGGGAGCCTACGAGCAGTACTTC. This encodes CASSDGTGGAYEQYF.

The V gene is TRBV5-1, the J gene TRBJ2-7; no clear D gene. V shed 7 bases and J shed 0 bases, with 17 bases lying between them. Germline CDR1 is SGHRS and CDR2 is YFSETQ. There are 15 residues in the CDR3. CDR3 sequence reads: CASGRSSDNSYEQYF. DNA of the CDR3: TGCGCCAGCGGCCGATCCTCAGACAACTCCTACGAGCAGTACTTC.

The genes are TRBV18 and TRBJ1-1; possible D gene TRBD1, 5 bases. The germline V gene encodes CDR1 KGHSH and CDR2 LQKENI. The CDR3 totals 13 residues. The germline V and J ends were trimmed by 6 bases and 4 bases, with 12 bases remaining between them. For the CDR3, the DNA is TGTGCCAGCTCTCGGGGGATGAGCACTGAAGCTTTCTTT. It codes for CASSRGMSTEAFF. Supplemented by reference TRBV18 and TRBJ1-1, the full variable domain reads NAGVMQNPRHLVRRRGQEARLRCSPMKGHSHVYWYRQLPEEGLKFMVYLQKENIIDESGMPKERFSAEFPKEGPSILRIQQVVRGDSAAYFCASSRGMSTEAFFGQGTRLTVV.

The chain is built from TRBV4-1 and TRBJ2-7; 9 nucleotides agree with TRBD1. Germline V gives CDR1 MGHRA, CDR2 YSYEKL. The ends lost 9 bases at V and 3 bases at J; junction bases unmatched: 6. The CDR3 has 13 amino acids. The CDR3 DNA reads TGCGCCAGTTCCCGGGACAGGGACTACGAGCAGTACTTC. Protein: CASSRDRDYEQYF.

The rearrangement links TRBV6-5 to TRBJ1-1; no definite D call. Germline CDR1 and CDR2: MNHEY and SVGAGI. The CDR3 has 14 amino acids. V shed 0 bases and J shed 6 bases, with 11 bases lying between them. In nucleotides, the CDR3 is TGTGCCAGCAGTTACTCCGGGATCGGCGCTGAAGCTTTCTTT. Its translation is CASSYSGIGAEAFF.

This chain uses TRBV25-1 with TRBJ1-1; D not resolved. CDR1 and CDR2 from the germline V gene are MGHDK and SYGVNS. V was trimmed by 2 bases and J by 1 base, leaving 8 bases between them. The CDR3 length is 14 residues. The DNA for the CDR3 is TGTGCCAGCAGTGAACCAGGATGGAACACTGAAGCTTTCTTT. Protein: CASSEPGWNTEAFF.

The chain has TRBV6-1 and TRBJ2-5; D unclear. Germline loops: CDR1 MNHNS, CDR2 SASEGT. V shed 11 bases and J shed 7 bases, with 11 bases lying between them. CDR3 length equals 10 residues. The CDR3 DNA reads as TGTGCCTGCTCCCTCGGGACCCAGTACTTC. Its protein is CACSLGTQYF.

This chain joins TRBV4-1 and TRBJ1-2; D is ambiguous. The CDR3 is 14 residues long. Germline assignment: CDR1 MGHRA and CDR2 YSYEKL. V dropped 4 bases and J dropped 2 bases, with 11 bases sitting between them. The CDR3, as DNA: TGCGCCAGCAGCCGGGCCCGATCGAACTATGGCTACACCTTC. Translation: CASSRARSNYGYTF.

The rearrangement uses TRBV5-6 and TRBJ1-2; weak D call: TRBD1 (5 bases). Germline V CDR1 and CDR2: SGHDT, YYEEEE. The CDR3 has 15 amino acids. With 3 bases removed from V and 6 bases from J, the gap between germline ends came to 18 bases. The CDR3 region has the DNA TGTGCCAGCAGCTATCGCCCCGGGGGACCGAATGGCTACACCTTC. This codes for CASSYRPGGPNGYTF.

V is TRBV30 and J is TRBJ2-7, with 10 positions matching TRBD1. CDR3 length equals 14 residues. Trimming took 2 bases from V and 3 from J; bases not matched to a gene: 4. The germline CDR1 and CDR2 sequences are GTSNPN and SVGIG (reference sequence). Here the CDR3 reads CAWSSRDRGYEQYF. Written as DNA, the CDR3 is TGTGCCTGGAGTTCCCGGGACAGGGGCTACGAGCAGTACTTC.

This chain joins TRBV19 and TRBJ1-2, with 7 bases matching TRBD1. This CDR3 has 15 residues. The V gene end was trimmed by 4 bases and the J gene end by 2 bases; junction bases not matched to a gene: 7. Germline V CDR1 and CDR2: LNHDA, SQIVND (reference sequence). The CDR3 region has the DNA TGTGCCAGTAGTACTGCAGGGGGTATGAACTATGGCTACACCTTC. This sequence encodes CASSTAGGMNYGYTF.

The rearrangement joins TRBV5-1 to TRBJ2-2; 10 nucleotides agree with TRBD1. CDR3 length equals 14 residues. The junction had 3 bases not matched to a gene; V was cut back by 4 bases and J by 6 bases. Germline loops: CDR1 SGHRS, CDR2 YFSETQ. This CDR3 reads CASSAGTGAGELFF. Here the CDR3 DNA reads TGCGCCAGCAGCGCCGGGACAGGGGCCGGGGAGCTGTTTTTT.

The DNA for the CDR3 is TGTGCCAGCAGCGTTAGTGGGGCGGCATCCTACGAGCAGTACTTC. It yields the protein CASSVSGAASYEQYF. The chain is built from TRBV9 and TRBJ2-7; D possibly corresponds to TRBD1 (5 bases). Trimming took off 2 bases at V and 1 base at J, with 13 bases between the two ends. The CDR3 spans 15 residues. Germline V gene data show CDR1 as SGDLS and CDR2 as YYNGEE.

This clone was counted between two and nine times. CDR3 protein: CASSYDRDSPLHF. CDR3 nucleotide sequence: TGTGCCAGCAGTTATGACAGGGATTCACCCCTCCACTTT. V gene TRBV6-5 combines with J gene TRBJ1-6, with 7 bases that match TRBD1. Losses at the gene ends were 3 bases for V and 8 bases for J; bases not matched to a gene: 1. This CDR3 region has 13 residues. Germline V gene lookup returns CDR1 MNHEY and CDR2 SVGAGI.

This chain connects TRBV2 to TRBJ2-7; no clear D gene. Trimming pared 4 bases from V and 0 bases from J, leaving 7 bases between. Per the germline V gene, CDR1 is SNHLY and CDR2 is FYNNEI. The CDR3 sequence is 13 residues long. The CDR3 region is CASSVRFSYEQYF. For the CDR3, the DNA is TGTGCCAGCAGTGTTCGGTTCTCCTACGAGCAGTACTTC. Together with reference TRBV2 and TRBJ2-7, the CDR3 gives the full variable domain: EPEVTQTPSHQVTQMGQEVILRCVPISNHLYFYWYRQILGQKVEFLVSFYNNEISEKSEIFDDQFSVERPDGSNFTLKIRSTKLEDSAMYFCASSVRFSYEQYFGPGTRLTVT.